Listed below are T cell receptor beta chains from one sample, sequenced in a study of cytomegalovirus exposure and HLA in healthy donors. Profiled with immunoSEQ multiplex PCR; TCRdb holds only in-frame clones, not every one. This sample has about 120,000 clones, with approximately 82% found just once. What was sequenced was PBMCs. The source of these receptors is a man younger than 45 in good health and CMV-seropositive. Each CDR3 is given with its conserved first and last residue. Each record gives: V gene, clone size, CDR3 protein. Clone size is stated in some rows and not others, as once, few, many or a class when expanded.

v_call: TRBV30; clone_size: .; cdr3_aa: CAWSTKGRSSNQPQHF
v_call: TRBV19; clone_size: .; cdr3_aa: CASSRGQGLSWWQETQYF
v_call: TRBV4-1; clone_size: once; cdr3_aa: CASSQESGQGAWDTQYF
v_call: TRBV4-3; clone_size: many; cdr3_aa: CASSQDLRAQGGYGYTF
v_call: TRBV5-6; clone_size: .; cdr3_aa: CASSLEDGGITDTQYF
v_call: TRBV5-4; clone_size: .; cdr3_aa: CASSEGTGGSSTDTQYF
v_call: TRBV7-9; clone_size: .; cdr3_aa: CASSHPGQGKETQYF
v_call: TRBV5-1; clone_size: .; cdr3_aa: CASSVGGGNTEAFF
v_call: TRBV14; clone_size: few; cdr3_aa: CASSQAGGGTGGRTEAFF
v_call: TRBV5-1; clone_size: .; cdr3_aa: CASSYDRPHISYEQYF
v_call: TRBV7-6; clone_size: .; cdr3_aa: CASSLVPGSVEQFF
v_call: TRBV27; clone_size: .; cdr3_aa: CASGGGSNQPQHF
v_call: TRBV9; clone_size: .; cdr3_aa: CASSATAGGAYEQYF
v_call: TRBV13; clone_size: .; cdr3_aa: CASSLGGQGMGDTQYF
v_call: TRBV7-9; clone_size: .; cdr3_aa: CASSSGEGWMNTEAFF
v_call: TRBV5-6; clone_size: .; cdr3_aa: CASSSRGGNREQYF
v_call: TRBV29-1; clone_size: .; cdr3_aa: CSVAGLEENYNEQFF
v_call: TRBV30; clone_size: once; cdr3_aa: CAWNRDRVTGELFF
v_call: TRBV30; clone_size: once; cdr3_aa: CAWSKMAATGELFF
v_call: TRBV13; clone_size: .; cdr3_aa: CASSPLGLAADYEQYF
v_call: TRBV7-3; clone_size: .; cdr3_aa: CASSPGTGSFIRGYTF
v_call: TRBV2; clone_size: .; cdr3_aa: CASKSPELRRGTDTQYF
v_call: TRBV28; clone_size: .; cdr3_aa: CASSTRVLGTDTQYF
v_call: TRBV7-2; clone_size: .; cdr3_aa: CASTPGGLEAFF
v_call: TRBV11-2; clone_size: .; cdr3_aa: CASSLDYLQGITGELFF
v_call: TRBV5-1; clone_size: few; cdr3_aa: CASSIISGGAETQYF
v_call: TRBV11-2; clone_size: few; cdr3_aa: CASQRRGGSETQYF
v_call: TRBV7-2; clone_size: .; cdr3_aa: CASTSRTGAPLHF
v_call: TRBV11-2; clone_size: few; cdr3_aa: CASWGGETQYF
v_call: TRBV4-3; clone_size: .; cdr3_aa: CASGRRVGAREETQYF
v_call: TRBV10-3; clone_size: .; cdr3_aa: CAITHSPSYEQYF
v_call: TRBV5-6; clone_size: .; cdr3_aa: CASSLDGYEQYF
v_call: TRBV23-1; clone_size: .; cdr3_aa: CASSRGSQGTGGTYEQYF
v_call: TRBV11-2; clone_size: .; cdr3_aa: CASTIDSSYNEQFF
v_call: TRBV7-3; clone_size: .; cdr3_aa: CASSSTGGTQYF
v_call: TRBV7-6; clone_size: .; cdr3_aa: CASIGGNEQFF
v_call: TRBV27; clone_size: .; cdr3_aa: CASSTGGIGYEQYF
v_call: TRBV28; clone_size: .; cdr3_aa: CASSHAMVTSYEQYF
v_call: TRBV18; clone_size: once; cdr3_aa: CASSPPGTGREETQYF
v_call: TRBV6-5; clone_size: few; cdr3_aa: CASSYTGKEDGYTF
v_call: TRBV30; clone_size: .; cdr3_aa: CAWRGQGSQPQHF
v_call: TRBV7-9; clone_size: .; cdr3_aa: CASSPSRGGLSTDTQYF
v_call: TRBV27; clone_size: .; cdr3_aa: CASSPSPKPYRDREQYF
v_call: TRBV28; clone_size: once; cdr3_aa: CASSFPPTGALATDTQYF
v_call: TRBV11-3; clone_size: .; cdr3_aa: CASSLQDRNEQFF
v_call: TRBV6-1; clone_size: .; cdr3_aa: CASSETSGGNYGYTF
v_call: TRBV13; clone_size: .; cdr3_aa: CASSLEHGAGNTIYF
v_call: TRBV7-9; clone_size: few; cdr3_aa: CASRGAYEQYF
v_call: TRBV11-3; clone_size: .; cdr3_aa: CASSYRENTEAFF
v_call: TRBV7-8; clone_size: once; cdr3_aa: CASSPGTAGQSEQFF
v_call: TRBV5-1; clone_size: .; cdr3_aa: CASSLIVADTQYF
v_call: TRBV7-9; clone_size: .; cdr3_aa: CASSLAGRGQETQYF
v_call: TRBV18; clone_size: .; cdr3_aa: CASSPQGQGDTEAFF
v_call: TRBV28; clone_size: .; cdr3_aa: CASSSEGGGDQETQYF
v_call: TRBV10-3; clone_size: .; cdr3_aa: CAISESRYYNEQFF
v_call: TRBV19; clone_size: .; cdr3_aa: CASSIHSGGALTGELFF
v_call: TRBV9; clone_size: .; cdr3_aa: CASSARTGENGYTF
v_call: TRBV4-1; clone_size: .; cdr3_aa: CASSQGAPRGGGPEAFF